This T cell receptor beta chain was sequenced for a study of CD8+ T cells in alopecia areata. As for this clone: Gene labels here are mouse ones. The read stops 4 residues short of the end of the CDR3; the missing end is completed from the germline J gene.

cDNA prepared by RNA extraction and subsequent reverse transcription served as the template for sequencing. Assay: immunoSEQ multiplex PCR; the TCRdb copy retains only in-frame clones and omits some. This sample carries about 270,000 clones and no singletons, and 0.9% to 1.5% goes to the top ten. Sorting of pooled cutaneous lymph node cells was based on CD4, CD8alpha, NKG2D, NKG2ACE and other markers. The trim removed 4 bases at V and 0 bases at J, leaving 4 bases unmatched. Germline V gene sequence: CDR1 NNHDY, CDR2 SYVADS. This CDR3 contains 15 residues. The receptor comes from a C3H/HeJ mouse with alopecia areata. Mice of this strain are of MHC haplotype H2-k. The chain couples TRBV13-3 to TRBJ2-7; 10 bases fit TRBD2. Sequenced input: CD4+ T cells sorted from a lymph node. The CDR3 sequence: CASSPDWGDSYEQYF. CDR3 DNA (partial): TGTGCCAGCAGTCCCGACTGGGGGGACTCCTAT.